These 18 T cell receptor beta chains originate from one sample sequenced in a study of blood T cell repertoires in COVID-19. Sequenced by immunoSEQ multiplex PCR; TCRdb stores in-frame clones only, minus some. The sample consists of tens of thousands of clones, around 85% of them appearing once. The sample consisted of peripheral blood. These receptors were obtained from a man in his 70s with acute or convalescent COVID-19.

This clone was seen only a few times. The chain recombines TRBV19 with TRBJ1-4; D may be TRBD1 (5 bases). V dropped 10 bases and J dropped 4 bases, with 13 bases sitting between them. The CDR3 sequence is 13 residues long. Germline values: CDR1 LNHDA, CDR2 SQIVND (reference sequence). Here the CDR3 DNA reads TGTGCCACAAGGAGCAGGGTTAATGAAAAACTGTTTTTT. Its protein product is CATRSRVNEKLFF.

The V call is TRBV7-2, the J call TRBJ2-1; 9 bases agree with TRBD1. After removal of 5 bases from V and 8 bases from J, the junction contained 10 bases not matched to a gene. The V gene's germline CDR1 is SGHTA and CDR2 FQGNSA. There are 15 residues in the CDR3. CDR3 sequence (DNA): TGTGCCAGCAGCCCCCCGGGACAGGGTATCGATGAGCAGTTCTTC. Amino acids: CASSPPGQGIDEQFF.

This clone was seen a single time. CDR3 bases: TGTGCCAGCAGCCTGACAGGGGGCGCGGGGAATCAGCCCCAGCATTTT. This codes for CASSLTGGAGNQPQHF. V usage is TRBV5-4 and J usage is TRBJ1-5, with 10 bases lining up with TRBD1. The CDR3 length is 16 residues. With 4 bases clipped from V and 4 bases from J, the junction kept 8 bases outside the gene matches. Germline CDR1 reads SGHNT; CDR2 reads YYREEE (reference sequence). The variable domain in full, with the rest retrieved from reference TRBV5-4 and TRBJ1-5, is ETGVTQSPTHLIKTRGQQVTLRCSSQSGHNTVSWYQQALGQGPQFIFQYYREEENGRGNFPPRFSGLQFPNYSSELNVNALELDDSALYLCASSLTGGAGNQPQHFGDGTRLSIL.

The V and J genes are TRBV10-2 and TRBJ1-4, with TRBD1 identical over 10 bases. This CDR3 is built from 18 residues. Per germline, CDR1 WSHSY and CDR2 SAAADI. The ends lost 3 bases at V and 5 bases at J; junction bases unmatched: 12. CDR3 bases: TGCGCCAGCAGTGATACCTCTCTGACAGGGGGCTGGAATGAAAAACTGTTTTTT. It encodes CASSDTSLTGGWNEKLFF.

The chain has TRBV27 and TRBJ2-1; 9 bases map to TRBD1. The germline V gene has CDR1 MNHEY and CDR2 SMNVEV (reference sequence). With 5 bases clipped from V and 7 bases from J, the junction kept 12 bases outside the gene matches. The CDR3 sequence is 16 residues long. CDR3: CASSLRQGDTGNEQFF. CDR3 coding DNA: TGTGCCAGCAGTCTACGACAGGGGGACACGGGAAATGAGCAGTTCTTC.

This sequence joins TRBV6-4 and TRBJ1-1; 9 bases fit TRBD1. CDR3 length: 12 amino acids. Germline V lookup: CDR1 MRHNA, CDR2 SNTAGT. V trimming: 10 bases; J trimming: 1 base; junction bases outside the gene matches: 1. CDR3 sequence reads: CAKDRGNTEAFF. As DNA, the CDR3 is TGTGCCAAGGACAGGGGGAACACTGAAGCTTTCTTT.

The chain couples TRBV7-9 to TRBJ2-7; a possible D gene is TRBD1 (6 bases). Between the trimmed V and J ends, which lost 5 bases and 1 base, there was a span of 18 bases. This CDR3 region has 16 residues. Germline values: CDR1 SEHNR, CDR2 FQNEAQ (reference sequence). This CDR3 reads CASSPLMAGDSYEQYF. In DNA, the CDR3 is TGTGCCAGCAGCCCGTTAATGGCAGGGGATTCCTACGAGCAGTACTTC.

J is TRBJ1-1 and V is TRBV13; D not certain. V was shortened by 1 base and J by 1 base, with 7 bases between the two germline ends. The CDR3 has 14 residues. Germline CDR1 and CDR2: PRHDT and FYEKMQ (reference sequence). Here the CDR3 DNA reads TGTGCCAGCAGCTTAGATGGAGAGAACACTGAAGCTTTCTTT. It yields the protein CASSLDGENTEAFF.

This clone appeared a few times. The chain combines TRBV4-2 with TRBJ1-2; 11 bases agree with TRBD1. The CDR3 consists of 16 residues. Looked up from germline, CDR1 is LGHNA and CDR2 is YNFKEQ. Losses at the gene ends were 1 base for V and 8 bases for J; bases not matched to a gene: 9. This CDR3 reads CASSQVGGQGAGGYTF. In nucleotides, the CDR3 is TGTGCCAGCAGCCAAGTAGGAGGACAGGGGGCCGGAGGCTACACCTTC.

The chain recombines TRBV5-5 with TRBJ2-7, with D unresolved. CDR1 is SGHKS, CDR2 YYEKEE, per germline (reference sequence). The CDR3 consists of 14 residues. Trimming stripped 0 bases from V and 2 bases from J, with 9 bases between. The chain's CDR3 is CASSLAPQTYEQYF. The CDR3, as DNA: TGTGCCAGCAGCTTGGCCCCGCAGACCTACGAGCAGTACTTC.

This chain uses TRBV5-4 with TRBJ2-1; weak D call: TRBD2 (5 bases). Trimming removed 4 bases from V and 0 bases from J, with 8 bases in between. Germline CDR1 is SGHNT and CDR2 is YYREEE (reference sequence). This CDR3 is built from 14 residues. The CDR3 DNA follows: TGTGCCAGCAGCCCGGGGAGCTCCTACAATGAGCAGTTCTTC. Residues: CASSPGSSYNEQFF.

The rearrangement uses TRBV6-5 and TRBJ1-4; D may be TRBD1 (5 bases). Trimming shortened V by 6 bases and J by 4 bases, and 15 bases separated the two germline ends. The CDR3 is made up of 15 amino acids. Germline V gene lookup returns CDR1 MNHEY and CDR2 SVGAGI. Here the CDR3 DNA reads TGTGCCAGCAGACCGCAGGGATGGGATAATGAAAAACTGTTTTTT. This sequence encodes CASRPQGWDNEKLFF.

The V call is TRBV7-9, the J call TRBJ1-4; D perhaps matches TRBD1 (5 bases). Germline V gene sequence: CDR1 SEHNR, CDR2 FQNEAQ (reference sequence). CDR3 length: 15 residues. With 1 base removed from V and 8 bases from J, the gap between germline ends came to 14 bases. The CDR3 coding sequence is TGTGCCAGCAGCTTAGAGGGAAACTCAGGGGAAAAACTGTTTTTT. Protein: CASSLEGNSGEKLFF.

The chain uses TRBV10-3 and TRBJ1-3; D gene ambiguous. V was shortened by 2 bases and J by 3 bases, with 8 bases between the two germline ends. Germline V lookup: CDR1 ENHRY, CDR2 SYGVKD. The CDR3 extends over 14 amino acids. In nucleotides, the CDR3 is TGTGCCATCAGTGAGGGTCAGAATGGAAACACCATATATTTT. Translating gives CAISEGQNGNTIYF.

This clone was counted once. The chain employs TRBV2 and TRBJ1-2; D not certain. This CDR3 spans 14 amino acids. From germline, CDR1 is SNHLY and CDR2 FYNNEI. V lost 0 bases and J 8 bases, leaving 13 bases between the germline ends. Written as DNA, the CDR3 is TGTGCCAGCAGTGAAGCCGGAGTTACTGGGGGCTACACCTTC. Protein product: CASSEAGVTGGYTF.

The J gene is TRBJ1-2, the V gene TRBV19; 8 bases match TRBD1. Per the germline V gene, CDR1 is LNHDA and CDR2 is SQIVND (reference sequence). The CDR3 loop spans 13 amino acids. The V gene end was trimmed by 3 bases and the J gene end by 7 bases; junction bases not matched to a gene: 4. The CDR3 DNA is TGTGCCAGTAGTATCCAGGGACAGGTTGGCTACACCTTC. Its protein product is CASSIQGQVGYTF. Looking up the rest from reference TRBV19 and TRBJ1-2 gives the full variable domain: DGGITQSPKYLFRKEGQNVTLSCEQNLNHDAMYWYRQDPGQGLRLIYYSQIVNDFQKGDIAEGYSVSREKKESFPLTVTSAQKNPTAFYLCASSIQGQVGYTFGSGTRLTVV.

This clone appeared once. The chain couples TRBV27 to TRBJ1-6, with 7 bases fitting TRBD1. The CDR3 sequence is 14 residues long. The germline CDR1 and CDR2 sequences are MNHEY and SMNVEV (reference sequence). V shed 6 bases and J 7 bases; nucleotides not matched to a gene: 6. The CDR3 DNA follows: TGTGCCAGCAGCAAGGGACAGTCAAATTCACCCCTCCACTTT. Translated: CASSKGQSNSPLHF.

The chain has TRBV7-9 and TRBJ2-2; D remains ambiguous. The CDR3 sequence is 12 residues long. The germline V and J ends were trimmed by 5 bases and 1 base, with 2 bases remaining between them. Germline CDR1 and CDR2: SEHNR and FQNEAQ (reference sequence). In DNA, the CDR3 is TGTGCCAGCAGCCTGAACACCGGGGAGCTGTTTTTT. The encoded protein is CASSLNTGELFF.